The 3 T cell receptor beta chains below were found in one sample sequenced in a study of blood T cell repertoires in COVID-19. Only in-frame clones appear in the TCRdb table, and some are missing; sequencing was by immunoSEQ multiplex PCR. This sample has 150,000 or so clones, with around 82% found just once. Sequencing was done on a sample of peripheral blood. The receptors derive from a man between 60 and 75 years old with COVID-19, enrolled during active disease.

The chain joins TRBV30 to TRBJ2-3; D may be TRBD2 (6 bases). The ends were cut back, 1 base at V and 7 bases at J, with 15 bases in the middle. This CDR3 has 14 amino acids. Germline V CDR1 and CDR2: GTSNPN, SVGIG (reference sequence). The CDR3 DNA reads TGTGCCTGGAGTGAAAGCGGGTCTCACAATACGCAGTATTTT. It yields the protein CAWSESGSHNTQYF.

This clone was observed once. The chain's CDR3 is CASSRGGINTEAFF. DNA for the CDR3: TGTGCCAGCTCACGAGGGGGCATCAACACTGAAGCTTTCTTT. V and J are TRBV19 and TRBJ1-1; 7 nucleotides agree with TRBD1. Germline V CDR1 and CDR2: LNHDA, SQIVND (reference sequence). This CDR3 has 14 residues. J gave up 2 bases and V 9 bases, and 9 bases lay outside the gene matches.

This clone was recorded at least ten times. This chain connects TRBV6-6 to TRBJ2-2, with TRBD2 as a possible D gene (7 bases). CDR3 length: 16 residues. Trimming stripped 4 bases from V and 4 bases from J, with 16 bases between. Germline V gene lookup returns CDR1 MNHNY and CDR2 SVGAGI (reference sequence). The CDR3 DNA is TGTGCCAGCAGTTCTCCGCGGGGGCCTGCCACCGGGGAGCTGTTTTTT. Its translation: CASSSPRGPATGELFF.